The text below deals with one T cell receptor (beta chain). Original processing methods: Reference gene primer amplification gave estimated nucleated cell counts. The assay was immunoSEQ multiplex PCR, and TCRdb's table has in-frame clones only and misses some. V, J and clone size derive from that table, while D and trimming were established from the DNA sequence. This repertoire shows some 350,000 clones, around 80% found once; its top ten account for 2.5% to 3%. The data stem from a study of blood T cell repertoires in COVID-19. Study details: Researchers got acute and convalescent COVID-19 samples from the United States, Italy and Spain. Nucleic acid was either cDNA or gDNA, and it came from T cells, B-cell-depleted T cells, or PBMCs.

J was trimmed by 8 bases and V by 3 bases; bases with no gene match: 8. Germline CDR1 is LNHDA and CDR2 is SQIVND (reference sequence). CDR3 length: 16 residues. Sequenced material: peripheral blood. The rearrangement joins TRBV19 to TRBJ2-2; TRBD1 aligns across 11 bases. The receptor was derived from a man aged 30 to 39 with active or convalescent COVID-19. The CDR3 region has the DNA TGTGCCAGTAGTATCCCTCCGGACAGGGGGCTAGGGGAGCTGTTTTTT. As protein: CASSIPPDRGLGELFF.